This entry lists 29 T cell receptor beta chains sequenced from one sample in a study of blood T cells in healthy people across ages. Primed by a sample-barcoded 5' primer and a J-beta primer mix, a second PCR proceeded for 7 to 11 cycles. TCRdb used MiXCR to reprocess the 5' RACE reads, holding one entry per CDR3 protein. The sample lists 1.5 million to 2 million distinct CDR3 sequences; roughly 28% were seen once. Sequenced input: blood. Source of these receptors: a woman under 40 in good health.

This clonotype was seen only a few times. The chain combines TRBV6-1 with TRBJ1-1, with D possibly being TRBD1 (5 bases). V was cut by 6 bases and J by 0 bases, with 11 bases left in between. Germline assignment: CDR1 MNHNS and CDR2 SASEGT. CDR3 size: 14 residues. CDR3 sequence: CASRETALNTEAFF. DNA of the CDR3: TGTGCCAGCAGAGAGACAGCCCTGAACACTGAAGCTTTCTTT.

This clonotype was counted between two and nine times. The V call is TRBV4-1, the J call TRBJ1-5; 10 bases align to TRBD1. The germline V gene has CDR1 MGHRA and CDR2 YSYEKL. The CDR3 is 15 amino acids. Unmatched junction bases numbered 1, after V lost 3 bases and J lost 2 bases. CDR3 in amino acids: CASSHGTGGNQPQHF. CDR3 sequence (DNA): TGCGCCAGCAGCCATGGGACAGGGGGCAATCAGCCCCAGCATTTT.

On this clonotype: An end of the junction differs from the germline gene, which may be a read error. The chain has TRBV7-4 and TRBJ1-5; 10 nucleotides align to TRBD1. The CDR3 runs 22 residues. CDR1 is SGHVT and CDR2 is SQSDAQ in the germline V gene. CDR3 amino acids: CASSPRPGTGTGAPYSNQPRHF. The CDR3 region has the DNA TGTGCCAGCAGCCCAAGGCCTGGAACCGGGACAGGGGCCCCTTATAGCAATCAGCCCCGGCATTTT.

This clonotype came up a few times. The CDR3 bases are TGTGCCAGCAGCGCCACTAACGCAGATACGCAGTATTTT. The encoded protein is CASSATNADTQYF. V is TRBV9 and J is TRBJ2-3; D call uncertain. The CDR3 is made up of 13 amino acids. V was cut by 3 bases and J by 4 bases, with 9 bases left in between. CDR1 is SGDLS and CDR2 is YYNGEE in the germline V gene.

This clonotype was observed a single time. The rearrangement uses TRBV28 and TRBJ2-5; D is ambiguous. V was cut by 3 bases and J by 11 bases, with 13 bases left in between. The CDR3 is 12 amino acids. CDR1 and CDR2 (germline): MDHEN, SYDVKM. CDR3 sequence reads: CASSFAGPEQYF. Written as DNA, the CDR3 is TGTGCCAGCAGTTTTGCCGGACCGGAGCAGTACTTC.

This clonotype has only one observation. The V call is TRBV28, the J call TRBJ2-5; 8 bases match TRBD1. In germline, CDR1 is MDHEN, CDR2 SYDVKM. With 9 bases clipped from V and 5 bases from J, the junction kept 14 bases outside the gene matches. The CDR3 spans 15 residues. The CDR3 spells CASKARDRSSETQYF. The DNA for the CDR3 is TGTGCCAGTAAGGCTCGGGACAGGAGTTCGGAGACCCAGTACTTC.

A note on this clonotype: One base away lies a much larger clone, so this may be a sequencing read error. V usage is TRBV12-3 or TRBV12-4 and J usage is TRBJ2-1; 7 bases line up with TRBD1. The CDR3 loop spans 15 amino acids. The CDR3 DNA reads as TGTGCCAGCAGTCCGGGGACAGACCCAGACAATGGGCAGTTCTTC. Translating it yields CASSPGTDPDNGQFF.

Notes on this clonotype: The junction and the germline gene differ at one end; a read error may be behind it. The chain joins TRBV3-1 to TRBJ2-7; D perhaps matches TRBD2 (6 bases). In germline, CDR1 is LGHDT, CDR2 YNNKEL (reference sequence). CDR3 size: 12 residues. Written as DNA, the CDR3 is TGTGCCGGCAGCCACGGGGGATATGAGCAGTACTTC. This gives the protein CAGSHGGYEQYF.

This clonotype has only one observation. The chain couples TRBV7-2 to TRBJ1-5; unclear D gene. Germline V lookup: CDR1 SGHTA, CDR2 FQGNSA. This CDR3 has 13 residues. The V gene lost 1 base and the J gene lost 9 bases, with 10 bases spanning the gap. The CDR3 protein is CASSLGRDRPQHF. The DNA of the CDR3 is TGTGCCAGCAGCTTAGGACGGGATCGGCCCCAGCATTTT.

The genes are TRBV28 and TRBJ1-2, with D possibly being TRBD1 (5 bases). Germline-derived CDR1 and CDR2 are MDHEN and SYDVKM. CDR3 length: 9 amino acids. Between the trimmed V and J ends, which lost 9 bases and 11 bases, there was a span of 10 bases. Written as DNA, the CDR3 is TGTGCCAGTGGGACTGCTTACACCTTC. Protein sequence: CASGTAYTF.

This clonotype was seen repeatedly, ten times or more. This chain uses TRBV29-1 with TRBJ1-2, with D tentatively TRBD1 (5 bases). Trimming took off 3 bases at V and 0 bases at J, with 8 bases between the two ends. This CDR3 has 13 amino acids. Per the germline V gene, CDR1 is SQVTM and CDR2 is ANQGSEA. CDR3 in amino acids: CSVDGHPNYGYTF. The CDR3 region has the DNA TGCAGCGTTGATGGACATCCTAACTATGGCTACACCTTC.

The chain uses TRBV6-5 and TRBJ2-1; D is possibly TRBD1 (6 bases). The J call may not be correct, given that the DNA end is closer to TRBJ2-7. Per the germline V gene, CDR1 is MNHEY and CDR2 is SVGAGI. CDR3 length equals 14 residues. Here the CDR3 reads CASRYRETYNEQYF. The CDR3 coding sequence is TGTGCCAGCAGATACAGGGAGACCTACAATGAGCAGTACTTC.

The CDR3 spells CASRPPGQGANYGYTF. CDR3 in DNA: TGTGCCAGCAGGCCGCCGGGACAAGGAGCTAACTATGGCTACACCTTC. This sequence joins TRBV6-6 and TRBJ1-2; D is perhaps TRBD1 (6 bases). The germline gives CDR1 MNHNY, CDR2 SVGAGI (reference sequence). CDR3 size: 16 residues. V was clipped by 6 bases and J by 0 bases, with 17 bases between them.

CDR3: CASSPRDRGKLFF. The CDR3 bases are TGTGCCAGCAGCCCCCGGGACAGGGGAAAACTGTTTTTT. This chain uses TRBV3-1 with TRBJ1-4, with TRBD1 identical over 10 bases. V shed 4 bases, J shed 10 bases, and the junction held 3 bases outside the gene matches. Germline CDR1 is LGHDT and CDR2 is YNNKEL (reference sequence). This CDR3 region has 13 residues.

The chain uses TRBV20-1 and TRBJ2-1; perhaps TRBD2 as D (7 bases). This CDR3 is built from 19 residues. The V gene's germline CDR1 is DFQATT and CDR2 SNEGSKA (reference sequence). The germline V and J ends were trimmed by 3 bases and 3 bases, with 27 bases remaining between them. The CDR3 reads CSASGARGLAGAFYNEQFF. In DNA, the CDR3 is TGCAGTGCTAGTGGGGCCAGGGGCCTGGCGGGGGCCTTCTACAATGAGCAGTTCTTC.

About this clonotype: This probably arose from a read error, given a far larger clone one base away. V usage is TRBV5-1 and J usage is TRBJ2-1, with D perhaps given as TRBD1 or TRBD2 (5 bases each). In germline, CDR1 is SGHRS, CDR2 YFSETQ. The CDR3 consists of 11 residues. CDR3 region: CAGSLGVEQFF. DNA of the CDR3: TGCGCCGGCAGCTTGGGGGTTGAGCAGTTCTTC.

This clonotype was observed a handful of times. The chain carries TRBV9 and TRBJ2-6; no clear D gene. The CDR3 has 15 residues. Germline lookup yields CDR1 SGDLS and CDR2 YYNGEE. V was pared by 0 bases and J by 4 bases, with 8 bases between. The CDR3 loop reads CASSVEGHGANVLTF. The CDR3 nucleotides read TGTGCCAGCAGCGTAGAAGGGCACGGGGCCAACGTCCTGACTTTC. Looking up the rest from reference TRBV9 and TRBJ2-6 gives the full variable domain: DSGVTQTPKHLITATGQRVTLRCSPRSGDLSVYWYQQSLDQGLQFLIQYYNGEERAKGNILERFSAQQFPDLHSELNLSSLELGDSALYFCASSVEGHGANVLTFGAGSRLTVL.

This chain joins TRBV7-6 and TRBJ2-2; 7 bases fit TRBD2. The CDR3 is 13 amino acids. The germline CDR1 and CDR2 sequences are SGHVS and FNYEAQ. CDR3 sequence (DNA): TGTGTCGCCGGGACTAAATACACCGGGGAGCTGTTTTTT. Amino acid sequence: CVAGTKYTGELFF.

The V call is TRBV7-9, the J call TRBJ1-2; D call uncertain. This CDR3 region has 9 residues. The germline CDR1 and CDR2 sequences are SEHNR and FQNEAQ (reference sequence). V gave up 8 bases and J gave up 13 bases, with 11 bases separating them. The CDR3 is CASGPLGTF. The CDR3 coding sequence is TGTGCCAGCGGACCCTTAGGCACCTTC.

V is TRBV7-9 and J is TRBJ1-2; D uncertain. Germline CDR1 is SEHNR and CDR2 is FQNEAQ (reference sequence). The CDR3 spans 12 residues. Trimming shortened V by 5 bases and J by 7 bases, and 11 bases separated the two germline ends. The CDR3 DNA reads TGTGCCAGCAGCCCACCACAAGGTGGCTACACCTTC. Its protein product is CASSPPQGGYTF.

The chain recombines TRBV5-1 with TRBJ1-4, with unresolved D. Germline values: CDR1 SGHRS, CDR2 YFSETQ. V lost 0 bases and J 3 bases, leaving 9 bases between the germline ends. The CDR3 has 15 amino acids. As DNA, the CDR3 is TGCGCCAGCAGCTTGGGGTCTAGGTCTAATGAAAAACTGTTTTTT. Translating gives CASSLGSRSNEKLFF. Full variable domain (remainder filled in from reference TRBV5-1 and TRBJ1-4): KAGVTQTPRYLIKTRGQQVTLSCSPISGHRSVSWYQQTPGQGLQFLFEYFSETQRNKGNFPGRFSGRQFSNSRSEMNVSTLELGDSALYLCASSLGSRSNEKLFFGSGTQLSVL.

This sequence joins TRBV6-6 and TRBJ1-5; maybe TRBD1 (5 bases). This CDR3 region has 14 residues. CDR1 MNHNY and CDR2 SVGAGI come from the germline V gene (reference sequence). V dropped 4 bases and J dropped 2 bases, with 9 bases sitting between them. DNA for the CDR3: TGTGCCAGCAGTTCCAGGGAGGGCAATCAGCCCCAGCATTTT. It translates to CASSSREGNQPQHF.

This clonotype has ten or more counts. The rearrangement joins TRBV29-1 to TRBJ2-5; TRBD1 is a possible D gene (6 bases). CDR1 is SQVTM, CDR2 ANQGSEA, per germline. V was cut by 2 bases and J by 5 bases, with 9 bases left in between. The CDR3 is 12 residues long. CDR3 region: CSVETGRETQYF. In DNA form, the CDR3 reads TGCAGCGTTGAAACAGGGCGGGAGACCCAGTACTTC.

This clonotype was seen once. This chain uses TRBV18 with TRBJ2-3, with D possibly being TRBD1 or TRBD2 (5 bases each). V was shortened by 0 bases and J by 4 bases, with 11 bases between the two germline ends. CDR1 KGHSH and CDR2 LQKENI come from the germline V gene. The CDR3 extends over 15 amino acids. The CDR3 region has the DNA TGTGCCAGCTCACCACCGGGGGAAAGGGCAGATACGCAGTATTTT. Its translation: CASSPPGERADTQYF.

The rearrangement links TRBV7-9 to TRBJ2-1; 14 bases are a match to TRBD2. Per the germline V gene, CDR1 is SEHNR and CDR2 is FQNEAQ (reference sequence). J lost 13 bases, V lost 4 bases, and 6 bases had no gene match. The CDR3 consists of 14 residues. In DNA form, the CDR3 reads TGTGCCAGCAGCTCGACTAGCGGGAGGGCCAATCAGTTCTTC. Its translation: CASSSTSGRANQFF.

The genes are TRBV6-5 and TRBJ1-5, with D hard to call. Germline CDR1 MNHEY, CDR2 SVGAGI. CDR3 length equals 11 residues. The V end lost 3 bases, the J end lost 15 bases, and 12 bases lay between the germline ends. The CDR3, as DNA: TGTGCCAGCAGTTATCGCCCGTTTCCGCATTTT. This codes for CASSYRPFPHF.

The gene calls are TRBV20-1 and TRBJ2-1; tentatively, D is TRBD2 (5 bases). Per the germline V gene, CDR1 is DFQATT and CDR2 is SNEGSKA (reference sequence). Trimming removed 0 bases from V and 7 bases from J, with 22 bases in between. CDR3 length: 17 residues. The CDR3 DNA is TGCAGTGCTAGAGATGCCCCGGGATTGGGTCCCCGTAATGAGCAGTTCTTC. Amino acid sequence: CSARDAPGLGPRNEQFF.

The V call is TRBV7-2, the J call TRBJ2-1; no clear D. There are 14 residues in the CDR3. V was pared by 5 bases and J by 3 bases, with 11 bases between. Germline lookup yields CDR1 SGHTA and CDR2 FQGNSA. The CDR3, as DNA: TGTGCCAGCAGCAAAAATACTGGCTACAATGAGCAGTTCTTC. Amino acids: CASSKNTGYNEQFF.

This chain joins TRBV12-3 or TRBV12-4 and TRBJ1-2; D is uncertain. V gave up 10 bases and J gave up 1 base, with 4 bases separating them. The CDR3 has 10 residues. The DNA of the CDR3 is TGTGCCATCCTTAACTATGGCTACACCTTC. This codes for CAILNYGYTF.